This T cell receptor beta chain was captured by sequencing in a study of cytomegalovirus exposure and HLA in healthy donors (dated by TCRdb to 2017 to 2019). Background on the whole study: In an earlier analysis of fewer than 750 of the donors, about 260 Gb of sequence data and 117 million unique TCR beta sequences from about 179 million T cells were reported. Roughly 290 gigabases of sequencing data and 70 million to 100 million unique TCR sequences made up an early release that covered roughly 670 HLA-typed donors. The genetic ancestry cluster associated with self-reported Caucasian donors included about 84% of the 350 to 500 genotyped donors. The study was designed to test whether signatures of past pathogen exposure could be identified by cataloging public T cell receptors. Using immunosequencing, the study profiled T cell repertoires from some 670 subjects and related those repertoires to cytomegalovirus serostatus. A separate validation cohort of approximately 130 different subjects was used in addition to the 666-subject first cohort. To predict cytomegalovirus infection status, the study brought together high-throughput TCR immunosequencing, statistical association of individual TCRs with disease status, and machine learning. A later analysis re-examined previously published TCR beta repertoires from roughly 650 donors and added high-resolution HLA genotyping to investigate patterns of TCR occurrence. In the later analysis, no new phenotypic data were used to find candidate immune exposures; instead, reliance was placed on TCR beta sequences and their occurrence across donors. In an earlier analysis of about 590 of the donors, high-throughput TCR beta sequencing was used to judge whether each TCR beta V gene segment behaved as functional or pseudogenic. Donor age, sex, ethnicity and CMV serostatus were compiled together with the repertoire data. In a later genetic analysis, genome-wide SNP genotypes for about 60% of the 666 donors were used, and that subset was treated as a discovery cohort. All discovery cohort repertoires had been generated on a single sequencing platform. Class I and class II HLA loci were covered by the typing at four-digit resolution. The number of donors typed differed by locus, with roughly 629-640 for A, B, C, DRB1 and DQB1, approximately 500 for DQA1, 600 to 610 for DPA1, and some 440 for DPB1. Roughly 5 DR-DQ haplotypes were handled as single units for association and clustering, since linkage in the cohort was strong. Among 350 to 400 genotyped donors of the cohort, an average of roughly 240,000 unique TCR beta nucleotide sequences were sequenced per donor, around 20% of them non-productive. Study-wide conclusions, independent of this receptor: A later analysis associated about 17,000 TCR beta sequences with specific HLA alleles at a false discovery rate of 0.05. Compared with the roughly 700-donor mean, donors in an Asian-associated ancestry cluster had fewer N-insertions in productive TCRs, according to a later genetic analysis. A further reported finding was that TCR beta sequences accurately predicted the HLA-A and HLA-B alleles for most subjects in the first cohort. It was suggested by the authors that the approach could potentially be generalized to other disease states and immunological phenotypes. A later analysis found that most CMV-associated TCR beta chains appeared HLA-restricted, with HLA associations seemingly driven largely by CMV exposure. The classifier was reported to diagnose cytomegalovirus status with high specificity and sensitivity in both the original cohort and the validation cohort. When HLA alleles, especially DR and DQ, strongly co-occurred, TCR associations were difficult to assign to individual alleles. Three of the identified cytomegalovirus-associated TCR beta chains were confirmed in vitro to be specific for cytomegalovirus antigens. About 17 rarely observed V segments, including chromosome 9 orphons, were excluded from the earlier analysis of about 610 of the donors because counts were too low. Several of the top co-occurrence clusters appeared to be linked to parvovirus B19, influenza, CMV and Epstein-Barr virus, according to a later analysis. The only immune exposure information available for the cohort was CMV serostatus. According to a later analysis, TCR association rates differed among HLA loci, with DRB1 alleles showing the most associated TCRs and HLA-C alleles showing the fewest. Correlated functional status among segregating V segments might be attributable to linkage disequilibrium, but an unknown experimental factor could not be ruled out. Presence/absence analyses assumed roughly uniform sequencing depth across donors, an assumption that may not hold. Because the 87-base-pair reads could not distinguish some IMGT-functional V segments, including TRBV6-2 and TRBV6-3, those segments were excluded. In the study, around 150 TCR beta chains were listed as associated with cytomegalovirus. Most TCR sequences were seen in very few donors, while some public TCRs were found in many individuals. The cohort was sequenced for TCR beta chains only, and without alpha or paired-chain data the features that could be detected were limited. A later genetic analysis associated a missense DCLRE1C variant with V-gene and J-gene trimming of TCR beta chains, and an independent cohort replicated the association. Because HLA typing was missing for some donors at each locus, association tests included only the typed subset. A later analysis found that HLA-associated TCR beta chains were more clonally expanded and had lower generation probabilities than equally common non-associated chains. In an earlier analysis of under 600 of the donors, most TCR beta V segments were observed in productive rearrangements about 87% or about 30% of the time, broadly matching IMGT annotations. A group of highly shared sequence variants was considered likely to be a technical artifact of the sequencing pipeline.

The germline V gene (reference sequence) yields GTSNPN for CDR1 and SVGIG for CDR2. Unmatched junction bases come to 3, with V trimmed by 4 bases and J by 1 base. The CDR3 has 14 amino acids, counting the end cysteine and phenylalanine. The sequence is cut down to CDR3 DNA, 42 bases in frame from base 1. The method behind the library was the immunoSEQ multiplex PCR assay. For the multiplex PCR, a mixture combining 60 forward primers for TCR Vbeta segments and 13 reverse primers for TCR Jbeta segments was used. A multiplex PCR assay on genomic DNA amplified the CDR3 region of rearranged TCR beta genes. The Illumina HiSeq System was used to sequence the amplified TCR beta libraries as 87-base-pair reads. In the authors' own workflow: Across the 670 or so repertoires, a later analysis counted about 81 million unique TCR beta chains, roughly 11 million of which were shared by at least two donors. A nearest-neighbor algorithm error-corrected the raw reads and collapsed the reads into unique sequences, merging closely related sequences to remove PCR and sequencing errors. CDR3 sequences were aligned to IMGT reference sequences to assign V, D and J gene segments. Each retained sequence needed at least a six-nucleotide match to both a V gene segment and a J gene segment. A rearrangement was called productive if the CDR3 had no stop codons and remained in frame with V and J, and every other rearrangement was called non-productive. CDR3 was defined according to IMGT convention as the region running from the second conserved V-encoded cysteine to the conserved J-encoded phenylalanine. The earlier analysis of fewer than 750 of the donors excluded sequences that lacked an unambiguous match to a single V gene segment. An earlier analysis of several hundred of the donors called V segments functional above 56.7% productive rearrangements and segregating when the between-donor standard deviation exceeded 5%. A statistical classification framework was built for diagnosing cytomegalovirus status from the catalog of TCR beta chain sequences. V and J gene assignment, in a later analysis, came from comparing TCR nucleotide sequences with IMGT/GENE-DB human TR gene sequences. A later analysis assigned CDR3 sequences and most-parsimonious VDJ recombination scenarios with the TCRdist pipeline. In a later analysis, every TCR beta chain was defined by the combination of its CDR3 amino acid sequence and its V-gene family, and reads without a unique V-gene family were dropped. In a later analysis, 450 to 600 highly shared, low-generation-probability nucleotide sequences were removed to address suspected cross-contamination and a sequencing artifact. In a later analysis, a clonal expansion index for each public chain was calculated from normalized within-repertoire ranks of inferred template counts. A later analysis computed generation probabilities with a VDJ recombination model fitted to out-of-frame rearrangements, and checked the results against IGoR. Hypergeometric tests were used in a later analysis to score TCR-TCR, TCR-HLA and TCR-CMV co-occurrence, with a repertoire-size bias correction applied to the TCR pairs. False discovery rates were estimated in a later analysis by permuting HLA or CMV assignments 20 times. In a later analysis, co-occurring TCRs were grouped with DBSCAN, and TCRdist sequence similarity was added when clustering was performed within HLA-allele-positive subsets. For co-occurrence clustering, repertoires with fewer than 30,000 or more than 120,000 public chains were excluded, along with five or six repertoires with anomalous nucleotide sharing. TCRdb took over this immuneACCESS table, retaining in-frame rearrangements with V and J assigned. Such tables are incomplete; in checked studies, under half of the missing clones stem from an unresolved V gene, and the remainder is unexplained. V and J calls and clone size come straight from that table; D and trimming were deduced from the DNA. The sample table lists about 93,000 clones, around three quarters of them with a count of one. The biggest ten clones account for about 6.8% of the sample.

Concerning this clone itself: This clone's antigen is unknown. There are no base qualities to consult, and no much larger clone falls within one base.

The cohort consisted of 666 healthy bone marrow donors. At the time of sampling, every cohort member was nominally healthy, though immune exposures that went unrecorded were likely present. The donor tested CMV seronegative, placing the donor among the 300 to 450 seronegative members of the cohort. Each donor provided a peripheral blood sample, and peripheral blood mononuclear cells were used for TCR beta sequencing. The Qiagen DNeasy Blood Extraction Kit was used to extract genomic DNA from the blood cell samples. Sequenced: PBMCs. The rearranged segments are TRBV30 and TRBJ1-5; 8 junctional bases match TRBD1. The receptor was derived from a man between 25 and 39 years old in good health and CMV-seronegative. The nucleotides read TGTGCCTGGAACACAGGGGGAAGCAATCAGCCCCAGCATTTT. It specifies CAWNTGGSNQPQHF.